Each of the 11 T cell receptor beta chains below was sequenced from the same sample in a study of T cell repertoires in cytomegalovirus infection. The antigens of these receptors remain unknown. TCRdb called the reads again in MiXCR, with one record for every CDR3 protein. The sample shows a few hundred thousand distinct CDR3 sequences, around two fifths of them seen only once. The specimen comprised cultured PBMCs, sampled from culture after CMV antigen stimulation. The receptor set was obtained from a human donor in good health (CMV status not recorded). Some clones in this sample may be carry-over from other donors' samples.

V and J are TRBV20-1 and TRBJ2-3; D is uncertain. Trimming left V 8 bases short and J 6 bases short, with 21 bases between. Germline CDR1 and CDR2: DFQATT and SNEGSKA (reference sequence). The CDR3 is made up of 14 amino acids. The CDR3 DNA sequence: TGCAGTACCAACCGGGCTAGGAGAAGGGATACGCAGTATTTT. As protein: CSTNRARRRDTQYF.

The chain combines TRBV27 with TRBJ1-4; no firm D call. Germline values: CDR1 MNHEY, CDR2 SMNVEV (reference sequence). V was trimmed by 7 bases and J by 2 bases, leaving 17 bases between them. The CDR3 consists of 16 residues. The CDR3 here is CASISRPRPTNEKLFF. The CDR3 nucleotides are TGTGCCAGCATTTCGAGGCCTCGTCCCACTAATGAAAAACTGTTTTTT.

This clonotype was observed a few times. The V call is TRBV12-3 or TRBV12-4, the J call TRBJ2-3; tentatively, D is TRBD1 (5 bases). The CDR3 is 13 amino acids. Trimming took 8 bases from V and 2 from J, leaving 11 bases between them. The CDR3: CASAQGLTDTQYF. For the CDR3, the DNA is TGTGCCAGCGCTCAGGGCCTCACAGATACGCAGTATTTT.

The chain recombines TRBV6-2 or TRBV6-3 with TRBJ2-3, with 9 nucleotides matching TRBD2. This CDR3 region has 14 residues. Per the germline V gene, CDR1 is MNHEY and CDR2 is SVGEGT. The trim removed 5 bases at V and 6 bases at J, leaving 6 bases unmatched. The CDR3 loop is CASSASSGEDTQYF. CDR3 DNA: TGTGCCAGCAGTGCTTCTAGCGGGGAGGATACGCAGTATTTT.

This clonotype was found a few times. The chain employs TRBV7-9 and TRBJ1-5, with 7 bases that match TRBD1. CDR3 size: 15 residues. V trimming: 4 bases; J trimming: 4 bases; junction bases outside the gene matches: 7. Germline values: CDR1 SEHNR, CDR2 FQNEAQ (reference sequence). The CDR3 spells CASSSTGERNQPQHF. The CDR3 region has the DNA TGTGCCAGCAGCTCTACAGGGGAAAGGAATCAGCCCCAGCATTTT. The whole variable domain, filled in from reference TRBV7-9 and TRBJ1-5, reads DTGVSQNPRHKITKRGQNVTFRCDPISEHNRLYWYRQTLGQGPEFLTYFQNEAQLEKSRLLSDRFSAERPKGSFSTLEIQRTEQGDSAMYLCASSSTGERNQPQHFGDGTRLSIL.

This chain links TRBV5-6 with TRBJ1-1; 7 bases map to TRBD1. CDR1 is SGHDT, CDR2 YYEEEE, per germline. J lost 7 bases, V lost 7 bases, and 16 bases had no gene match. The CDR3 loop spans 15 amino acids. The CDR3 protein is CASFIQGEAVGEAFF. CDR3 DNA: TGTGCCAGCTTTATCCAGGGGGAGGCTGTTGGTGAAGCTTTCTTT.

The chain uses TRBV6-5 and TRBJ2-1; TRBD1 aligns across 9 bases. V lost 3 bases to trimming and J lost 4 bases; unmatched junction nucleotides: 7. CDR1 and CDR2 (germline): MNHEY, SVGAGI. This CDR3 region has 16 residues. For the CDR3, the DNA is TGTGCCAGCAGTTATTCCCGGGACAGGGCTTACAATGAGCAGTTCTTC. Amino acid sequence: CASSYSRDRAYNEQFF.

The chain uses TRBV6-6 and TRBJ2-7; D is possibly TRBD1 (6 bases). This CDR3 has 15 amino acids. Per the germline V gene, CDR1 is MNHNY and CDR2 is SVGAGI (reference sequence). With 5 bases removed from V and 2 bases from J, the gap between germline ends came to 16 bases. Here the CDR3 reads CASSAHRESTYEQYF. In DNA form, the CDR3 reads TGTGCCAGCAGTGCCCACAGGGAGTCGACCTACGAGCAGTACTTC.

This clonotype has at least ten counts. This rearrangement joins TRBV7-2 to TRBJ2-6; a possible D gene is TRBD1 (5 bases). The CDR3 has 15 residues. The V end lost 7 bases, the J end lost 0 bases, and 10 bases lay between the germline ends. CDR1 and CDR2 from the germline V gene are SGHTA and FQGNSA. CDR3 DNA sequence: TGTGCCAGCACGCTAGGGGCCTCTGGGGCCAACGTCCTGACTTTC. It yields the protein CASTLGASGANVLTF.

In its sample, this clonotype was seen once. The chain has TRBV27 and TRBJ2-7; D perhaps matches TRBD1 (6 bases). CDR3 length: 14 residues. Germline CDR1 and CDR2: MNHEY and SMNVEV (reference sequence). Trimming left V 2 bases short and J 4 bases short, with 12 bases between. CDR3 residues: CASSLIGTKYEQYF. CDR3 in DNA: TGTGCCAGCAGTTTAATCGGGACAAAATACGAGCAGTACTTC.

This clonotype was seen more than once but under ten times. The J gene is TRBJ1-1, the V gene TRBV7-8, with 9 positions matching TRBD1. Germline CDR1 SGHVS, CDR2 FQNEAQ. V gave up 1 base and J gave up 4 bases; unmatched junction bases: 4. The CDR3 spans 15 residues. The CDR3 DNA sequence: TGTGCCAGCAGCTTAGGGGGGACAGGGACCACTGAAGCTTTCTTT. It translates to CASSLGGTGTTEAFF.